This T cell receptor (beta chain) was identified during a study of T cell responses to AZD1222 COVID-19 vaccine. Study outcomes and limitations: Reports say nearly half of spike-specific TCRs go after unmutated variant regions. Two doses of AZD1222 preceded a rise in Spike-specific TCR breadth and depth. Among AZD1222 vaccinees, only 5 to 7 were seropositive at baseline. Clonal diversity was possibly underestimated; the donors were predominantly white British and more often female.

A word on this clone: As yet, its antigen is unknown.

Repertoires were generated with immunoSEQ multiplex PCR, while TCRdb's copy carries only in-frame clones and drops some. Found here are some 140,000 clones, approximately 90% of them singletons; the top ten hold 4.5% to 6.5%. The sequence came from an adult in good health. The sequences come from peripheral blood, collected on day 0 of AZD1222 vaccination.

CDR3 in amino acids: CASSEFGTGGNEQFF. The CDR3, as DNA: TGTGCCAGCAGTGAATTCGGGACTGGGGGGAATGAGCAGTTCTTC. V gene TRBV2 combines with J gene TRBJ2-1; D perhaps matches TRBD2 (6 bases). The germline V and J ends were trimmed by 2 bases and 7 bases, with 15 bases remaining between them. This CDR3 spans 15 amino acids. Germline assignment: CDR1 SNHLY and CDR2 FYNNEI.